The next 7 T cell receptor beta chains were all read from a single sample in a study of T cells in localized non-small cell lung cancer. Sequencing was performed with immunoSEQ multiplex PCR; in TCRdb, only in-frame clones are kept and a portion is missing. The sample holds around 48,000 clones; around three quarters are singletons and the top ten take around 16%. The sample in question was peripheral blood, obtained before any cancer treatment. These receptors were collected from a man between 40 and 69 years old with stage I squamous cell lung carcinoma.

The chain has TRBV5-4 and TRBJ1-1; TRBD1 is a possible D gene (6 bases). CDR1 is SGHNT, CDR2 YYREEE, per germline (reference sequence). CDR3 length: 14 residues. V was shortened by 4 bases and J by 4 bases, with 14 bases between the two germline ends. The CDR3 DNA sequence: TGTGCCAGCAGCGCCTATACAGGGTCCACTGAAGCTTTCTTT. This codes for CASSAYTGSTEAFF. Full variable domain (remainder filled in from reference TRBV5-4 and TRBJ1-1): ETGVTQSPTHLIKTRGQQVTLRCSSQSGHNTVSWYQQALGQGPQFIFQYYREEENGRGNFPPRFSGLQFPNYSSELNVNALELDDSALYLCASSAYTGSTEAFFGQGTRLTVV.

V and J are TRBV9 and TRBJ1-2; possibly TRBD1 for D (6 bases). Trimming left V 5 bases short and J 2 bases short, with 13 bases between. Germline assignment: CDR1 SGDLS and CDR2 YYNGEE. The CDR3 covers 14 residues. CDR3 DNA sequence: TGTGCCAGCAGGAAGCCAGGGGCCAACTATGGCTACACCTTC. It codes for CASRKPGANYGYTF.

The CDR3 DNA follows: TGCGCCAGCAGCCAAGAGCGTAATTCGGGGCTTGAAGCTTTCTTT. Amino acids: CASSQERNSGLEAFF. This chain joins TRBV4-3 and TRBJ1-1, with D possibly matching TRBD1 (5 bases). V gave up 0 bases and J gave up 7 bases, with 15 bases separating them. The CDR3 is made up of 15 amino acids. The V gene's germline CDR1 is LGHNA and CDR2 YSLEER.

The CDR3, as DNA: TGTGCCAGCAGATCGACAGTGAACACTGAAGCTTTCTTT. Protein: CASRSTVNTEAFF. The V gene is TRBV27, the J gene TRBJ1-1; the D gene is possibly TRBD1 (5 bases). CDR1 is MNHEY and CDR2 is SMNVEV in the germline V gene (reference sequence). Trimming shortened V by 6 bases and J by 0 bases, and 8 bases separated the two germline ends. The CDR3 consists of 13 residues.

Notes on this clone: One end of the junction does not line up with germline, which may come from a read error. The V call is TRBV2, the J call TRBJ1-2; 7 positions match TRBD1. Per the germline V gene, CDR1 is SNHLY and CDR2 is FYNNEI. This CDR3 contains 13 residues. The CDR3 DNA sequence: TGTGCCAGCTCGAAACGAGACAGGGTGAATAGCGCCTTC. Encoded protein: CASSKRDRVNSAF.

This clone appeared a few times. CDR3: CASSPDRVYGYTF. CDR3 nucleotide sequence: TGTGCCAGCTCACCCGACAGGGTCTATGGCTACACCTTC. V usage is TRBV18 and J usage is TRBJ1-2, with 7 bases matching TRBD1. The CDR3 runs 13 residues. From germline, CDR1 is KGHSH and CDR2 LQKENI. J was trimmed by 4 bases and V by 3 bases; bases with no gene match: 2.

This clone was counted a single time. V is TRBV19 and J is TRBJ1-1; TRBD1 matches at 7 bases. Germline lookup yields CDR1 LNHDA and CDR2 SQIVND (reference sequence). This CDR3 region has 17 residues. Trimming cost V 7 bases and J 2 bases; bases outside gene matches: 16. The chain's CDR3 is CASTEYFSGTVNTEAFF. The DNA of the CDR3 is TGTGCCAGTACCGAATACTTCTCCGGGACAGTAAACACTGAAGCTTTCTTT.